This passage covers 18 T cell receptor beta chains from one sample sequenced in a study of tumor and adjacent non-tumor tissue in lung cancer. Three rounds of nested PCR, following a modified ARM-PCR protocol, produced the TCRbeta library. TCRdb called the multiplex PCR reads again in MiXCR, with one record for every CDR3 protein. The sample records fewer than 120,000 distinct CDR3 sequences, 84% being singletons. The template was RNA from unsorted bulk tissue. The sample comprised lung tumor tissue. The receptors come from a man between 65 and 85 years old with non-small cell lung cancer.

As regards this clonotype: One junction end does not reproduce the germline sequence, and a read error may be involved. J is TRBJ1-4 and V is TRBV29-1, with D hard to call. The CDR3 loop spans 13 amino acids. Germline V gene data show CDR1 as SQVTM and CDR2 as ANQGSEA. This CDR3 reads CSVEDETIEKLYF. CDR3 in DNA: TGCAGCGTTGAAGACGAGACTATTGAAAAACTGTATTTT.

In the case of this clonotype: Sequence at one end of the junction differs from germline and may be a read error. The V gene is TRBV5-5, the J gene TRBJ1-5; D is unresolved. Germline CDR1 and CDR2: SGHKS and YYEKEE (reference sequence). The CDR3 loop spans 16 amino acids. This chain's CDR3 is CTSSFDRATGNQPQHF. The CDR3 nucleotides read TGTACCAGCAGCTTTGATAGGGCAACAGGCAATCAGCCCCAGCATTTT.

About this clonotype: The junction and the germline gene differ at one end; a read error may be behind it. The rearrangement links TRBV10-2 to TRBJ2-5; D assignment may be TRBD1 or TRBD2 (5 bases each). This CDR3 spans 16 amino acids. Per germline, CDR1 WSHSY and CDR2 SAAADI. The CDR3 protein is CATQGDATSGGEIQYF. Here the CDR3 DNA reads TGCGCCACCCAGGGAGATGCAACGAGTGGTGGGGAGATCCAGTACTTC.

Points on this clonotype: Mismatch with germline at one junction end may stem from a read error. J is TRBJ1-6 and V is TRBV11-2, with D tentatively TRBD1 (6 bases). This CDR3 is built from 15 residues. The germline V gene has CDR1 SGHAT and CDR2 FQNNGV. The CDR3 DNA sequence: TGTGCCGGCAGCTTAGGGGGGAGTATAAATTCACCCCTCCGCTTT. Translated, it gives CAGSLGGSINSPLRF.

With respect to this clonotype: One junction end disagrees with the germline gene, perhaps due to a read error. This chain uses TRBV29-1 with TRBJ1-6; 11 nucleotides align to TRBD1. Germline V gene sequence: CDR1 SQVTM, CDR2 ANQGSEA. The CDR3 contains 14 residues. CDR3 bases: TGCAGTGCCCAGGAGGGACAGGGGGATTCACCCCTCCCCTTT. As protein: CSAQEGQGDSPLPF. The full variable domain, rest sourced from reference TRBV29-1 and TRBJ1-6, is SAVISQKPSRDICQRGTSLTIQCQVDSQVTMMFWYRQQPGQSLTLIATANQGSEATYESGFVIDKFPISRPNLTFSTLTVSNMSPEDSSIYLCSAQEGQGDSPLPFGNGTRLTVT.

This clonotype came up once. Its ends do not fully match the called genes, so a read error is possible. The gene calls are TRBV6-5 and TRBJ2-7; D is uncertain. CDR3 length: 15 amino acids. In germline, CDR1 is MNHEY, CDR2 SVGAGI. Here the CDR3 reads CASIYSSGQPYEQYF. CDR3 nucleotides: TGTGCCAGCATTTACTCAAGTGGGCAGCCCTACGAGCAGTACTTC.

In regard to this clonotype: The junction departs from the called germline gene at one end, perhaps through a read error. The chain is built from TRBV11-2 and TRBJ2-2; perhaps TRBD1 as D (6 bases). This CDR3 is 16 amino acids long. From germline, CDR1 is SGHAT and CDR2 FQNNGV. CDR3 in DNA: TGTGCCAGCAGCTTAGTGGGCACATGGGTTGCAGGGGAGCCGTTTTTT. Its translation: CASSLVGTWVAGEPFF.

Note on this clonotype: One junction end does not reproduce the germline sequence, and a read error may be involved. This chain uses TRBV12-3 or TRBV12-4 with TRBJ1-3, with unresolved D. The CDR3 runs to 14 residues. For the CDR3, the DNA is TGTACCAGCAGGTCTGACTCCGCTGGATACACCATATATTTT. Its translation: CTSRSDSAGYTIYF.

As concerns this clonotype: Germline and junction disagree at one end, which may indicate a read error. The genes are TRBV4-1 and TRBJ1-6, with unresolved D. This CDR3 region has 17 residues. Germline V gene sequence: CDR1 MGHRA, CDR2 YSYEKL. The CDR3 bases are TGCGCCAGCAGTCAAGAGTCCAAATCCTCCTATAATTCACCCCTCCAGTTT. Protein sequence: CASSQESKSSYNSPLQF.

The chain links TRBV12-3 or TRBV12-4 to TRBJ2-3; no definite D call. The CDR3 spans 13 residues. In nucleotides, the CDR3 is TGTGCTAACAGTTTAGGTCAAACAGATACGCAGTATTTT. Amino acid sequence: CANSLGQTDTQYF.

In the case of this clonotype: One junction end does not reproduce the germline sequence, and a read error may be involved. J is TRBJ2-3 and V is TRBV11-3; perhaps TRBD2 as D (5 bases). Germline V gives CDR1 SGHNT, CDR2 YENEEA. CDR3 length: 15 amino acids. The CDR3 region is CASIRRGVSTDTQYF. In DNA, the CDR3 is TGTGCCAGCATCCGTCGGGGAGTAAGCACAGATACGCAATATTTT. Variable domain in full (rest from reference TRBV11-3 and TRBJ2-3): EAGVVQSPRYKIIEKKQPVAFWCNPISGHNTLYWYLQNLGQGPELLIRYENEEAVDDSQLPKDRFSAERLKGVDSTLKIQPAELGDSAVYLCASIRRGVSTDTQYFGPGTRLTVL.

Of note for this clonotype: A much larger clone sits a single nucleotide away, making a read error possible. This chain connects TRBV15 to TRBJ2-7; no clear D gene. There are 14 residues in the CDR3. The germline CDR1 and CDR2 sequences are LNHNV and YYDKDF (reference sequence). The CDR3 DNA follows: TGTGCCACCAGCAGATCAATGACGGAGTACGAGCAGCACTTC. This sequence encodes CATSRSMTEYEQHF.

V gene TRBV11-3 combines with J gene TRBJ2-2, with 10 positions matching TRBD2. The CDR3 covers 16 residues. Germline CDR1 is SGHNT and CDR2 is YENEEA. The ends lost 5 bases at V and 7 bases at J; junction bases unmatched: 10. For the CDR3, the DNA is TGTGCCAGCAGCGGCCGGGCGCTAGCGGGGGACGGGGAGCTGTTTTTT. It encodes CASSGRALAGDGELFF.

For this clonotype: The CDR3 does not end in the conserved phenylalanine or tryptophan, so this is likely a read error. V is TRBV6-2 or TRBV6-3 and J is TRBJ1-2; D gene unclear. This CDR3 is built from 11 residues. Germline V CDR1 and CDR2: MNHEY, SVGEGT. DNA for the CDR3: TGTGCCAGGAGTCTCTCATATGGTTACACCATC. Its protein is CARSLSYGYTI.

This clonotype was observed a single time. The V gene is TRBV5-5, the J gene TRBJ2-4; a weak D match, TRBD2 (6 bases). The DNA end is a closer match to TRBJ2-1, so the J assignment may be wrong. CDR3 length equals 15 residues. Germline V CDR1 and CDR2: SGHKS, YYEKEE (reference sequence). The CDR3 is CASSVGMGGRNIQFF. The DNA for the CDR3 is TGTGCCAGCAGCGTTGGGATGGGGGGTAGAAACATTCAGTTCTTC.

Comment on this clonotype: At one end, the junction sequence differs from germline, possibly due to a read error. The chain uses TRBV7-9 and TRBJ2-1; D could derive from TRBD1 or TRBD2 (6 bases each). CDR3 length equals 15 residues. Germline V gene data show CDR1 as SEHNR and CDR2 as FQNEAQ (reference sequence). CDR3 amino acids: CASSPSGGGNIEHFF. CDR3 in DNA: TGTGCCAGCAGTCCCTCCGGGGGCGGAAACATTGAGCACTTCTTC.

Worth noting for this clonotype: At one end the junction does not follow the germline gene, possibly because of a read error. This sequence joins TRBV11-3 and TRBJ2-5, with a possible D match to TRBD2 (5 bases). Looked up from germline, CDR1 is SGHNT and CDR2 is YENEEA. The CDR3 loop spans 12 amino acids. DNA of the CDR3: TGTGCCAGCATCTTAAGAGGGAAGGCCCAGTACTTC. Translation: CASILRGKAQYF. The full variable domain, completed using reference TRBV11-3 and TRBJ2-5, is EAGVVQSPRYKIIEKKQPVAFWCNPISGHNTLYWYLQNLGQGPELLIRYENEEAVDDSQLPKDRFSAERLKGVDSTLKIQPAELGDSAVYLCASILRGKAQYFGPGTRLLVL.

Points on this clonotype: The junction differs from germline at one of its ends, possibly a read error. V gene TRBV5-1 combines with J gene TRBJ2-5; 10 nucleotides align to TRBD1. CDR1 and CDR2 (germline): SGHRS, YFSETQ. The CDR3 sequence is 15 residues long. The CDR3 here is CASILGQGSQETQYF. For the CDR3, the DNA is TGCGCCAGCATCTTGGGACAGGGGTCGCAAGAGACTCAGTACTTC.